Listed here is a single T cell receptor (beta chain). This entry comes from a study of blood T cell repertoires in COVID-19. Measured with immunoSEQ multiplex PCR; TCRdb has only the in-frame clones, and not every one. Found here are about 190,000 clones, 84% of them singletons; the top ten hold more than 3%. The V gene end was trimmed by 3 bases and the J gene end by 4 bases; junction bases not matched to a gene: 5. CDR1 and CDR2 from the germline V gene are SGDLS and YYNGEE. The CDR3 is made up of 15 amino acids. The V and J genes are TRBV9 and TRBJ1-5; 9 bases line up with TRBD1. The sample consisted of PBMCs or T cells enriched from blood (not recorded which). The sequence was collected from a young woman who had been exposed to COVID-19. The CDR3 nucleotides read TGTGCCAGCAGCGCCGGGGGACAGGGAAATCAGCCCCAGCATTTT. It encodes CASSAGGQGNQPQHF.